Reported below is one TCR beta chain. The antigen is unknown. Germline CDR1 reads SQVTM; CDR2 reads ANQGSEA. The ends were cut back, 7 bases at V and 7 bases at J, with 17 bases in the middle. The CDR3 consists of 12 residues. The source of the sample is a study of cytomegalovirus exposure and HLA in healthy donors. Primers for the PCR totalled 60 Vbeta and 13 Jbeta. This table comes from immunoSEQ multiplex PCR, and its TCRdb copy is limited to in-frame clones, with some not included. Of fewer than 250,000 clones in the sample, roughly 80% are singletons; the top ten hold 0.2% to 0.25%. Study findings and constraints: V- and J-gene trimming of TCR beta was linked (in a later analysis) to a missense DCLRE1C variant. TCR sequences were mostly rare, though some public TCRs occurred in many donors.

This chain uses TRBV29-1 with TRBJ2-7, with TRBD2 as a possible D gene (6 bases). The sequence derives from a girl aged 2-10 years in good health and CMV-seronegative. Input material: PBMCs. The CDR3 protein is CSAAGRQGEQYF. As DNA, the CDR3 is TGCAGCGCCGCAGGGAGGCAGGGAGAGCAGTACTTC.